This entry concerns a single T cell receptor (beta chain). The antigen is not known. Sequencing was at deep level. Only in-frame clones appear in the TCRdb table, and some are missing; sequencing was by immunoSEQ multiplex PCR. The sample lists about 2.4 million clones; roughly 93% were seen once. The data were obtained in a study of shared clonotypes between healthy human individuals. Overall study findings and caveats: Some naive CD4 clonotypes, 4.5% to 5.5%, turned up in common across several donors.

Germline V gene data show CDR1 as SGHRS and CDR2 as YFSETQ. The CDR3 runs 17 residues. Trimming removed 5 bases at V and 4 bases at J, with 24 bases between. Healthy HIV-negative adults with no recent acute infections or vaccinations were recruited as donors. Sequencing was carried out using naive CD4+ T cells from PBMCs. Subset defined: CD45RA+ positively selected. The TCR originated in a man aged 18 to 29 in good health. Some clones in this sample may be carry-over from other donors' samples. This rearrangement joins TRBV5-1 to TRBJ2-5; no clear D. The CDR3 protein is CASSLSPWPDERETQYF. The CDR3 DNA sequence: TGCGCCAGCAGTCTGTCCCCCTGGCCCGACGAGAGAGAGACCCAGTACTTC.